This entry describes one T cell receptor beta chain. Its binding antigen is unknown. The input lacks base qualities; no much larger clone sits a single base away. Whole blood was collected in K2EDTA tubes by collaborating institutions according to the institutions' own protocols. Collaborator samples were shipped for TCRbeta analysis as frozen whole blood, isolated PBMCs, or DNA extracted from either sample type. V was cut back by 0 bases and J by 1 base, leaving a gap of 9 bases between them. The germline V gene sets CDR1 to KGHSH and CDR2 to LQKENI. CDR3 length: 15 amino acids, cysteine to phenylalanine. The read is trimmed to its CDR3 DNA, 45 bases read in frame from base 1. TCRbeta CDR3 regions were amplified from genomic DNA using the immunoSEQ Assay, a bias-controlled multiplex PCR. Turning to the authors' computational methods: Within the assay, amplification of reference gene primers was used to estimate how many nucleated cells each sample contained. Sequence reads were collapsed and filtered to measure the absolute abundance of every unique TCRbeta CDR3 rearrangement. Productive Simpson clonality was computed per sample as the square root of Simpson's diversity index over productive rearrangements. The clones in this table, taken by TCRdb from immuneACCESS, are in-frame only. Not every clone is retained; where verified, under half of the shortfall comes from an unresolved V gene, and the cause of the rest is unknown. That table is the source of V, J and clone size, and D and trimming were worked out from the DNA. In this sample the table shows 140,000 to 150,000 clones, 80% to 90% of which occur a single time. The ten top clones hold 1.5% to 2% of the sample.

These data belong to a study of blood T cell repertoires in COVID-19 (dated by TCRdb to the early 2020s). With regard to the full study: Samples covering the acute and convalescent phases of COVID-19 were provided by collaborators in the United States, Italy and Spain. Where available, HLA class I and class II types were obtained from metadata supplied by the sample provider rather than from assay-based typing. The repertoires were made available in a free public database intended to serve as a resource for research on the immune response to SARS-CoV-2. The material from the prospective study consisted of cDNA or gDNA derived from T cells, B-cell-depleted T cells, or PBMCs. The samples were drawn from the first 160 participants of the ongoing ImmuneRACE study and from about 1,200 subjects provided by 6 global collaborators. A de-identified subject ID, COVID-19 status, age in years and sex were almost always included in the sample metadata. Deeply sampled blood TCRbeta repertoires from subjects exposed to, actively infected with, or recovered from COVID-19 were included in the dataset. Study-wide conclusions, independent of this receptor: Clinical and demographic metadata were provided uncurated, with the amount varying by source and participant.

The TCR sequence derives from a woman aged 45-59 years with acute or convalescent COVID-19. Sequencing was carried out using peripheral blood. The chain employs TRBV18 and TRBJ1-1, with no D gene named confidently. The DNA reads TGTGCCAGCTCACCACCGAACGGCGGGAACACTGAAGCTTTCTTT. This sequence encodes CASSPPNGGNTEAFF.